This T cell receptor beta chain was documented in a study of blood T cells in healthy people across ages. Broader study findings: Diversity figures derived from one million T cells were judged to underestimate the true value.

Then a second PCR, running roughly 6 to 12 cycles, was carried out with a sample-barcoded 5' primer and a J-beta primer mix. TCRdb fed the 5' RACE reads into MiXCR, producing one record per CDR3 protein. This repertoire shows over 1,500,000 distinct CDR3 sequences, roughly two fifths found once; its top ten account for 20% to 25%. The CDR3 has 18 residues. Germline V lookup: CDR1 MGHRA, CDR2 YSYEKL. The V end lost 1 base, the J end lost 5 bases, and 21 bases lay between the germline ends. Details on this clonotype: Antigen: not known.

Sequencing used blood. This receptor was taken from a human donor in good health. This chain joins TRBV4-1 and TRBJ2-1; a weak D match, TRBD2 (5 bases). In DNA, the CDR3 is TGCGCCAGCAGCCAAGGGACCCTTTCCAGCGGAATCCACAATGAGCAGTTCTTC. This encodes CASSQGTLSSGIHNEQFF.